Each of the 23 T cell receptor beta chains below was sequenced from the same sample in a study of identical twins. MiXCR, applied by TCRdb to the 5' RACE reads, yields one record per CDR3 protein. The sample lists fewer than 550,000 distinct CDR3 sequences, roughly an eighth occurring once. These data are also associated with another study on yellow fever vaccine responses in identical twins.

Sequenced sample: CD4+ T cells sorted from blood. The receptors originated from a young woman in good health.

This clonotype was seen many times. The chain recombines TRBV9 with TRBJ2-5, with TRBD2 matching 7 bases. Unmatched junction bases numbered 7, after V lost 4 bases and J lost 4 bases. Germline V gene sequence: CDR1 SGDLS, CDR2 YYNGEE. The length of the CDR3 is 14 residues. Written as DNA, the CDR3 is TGTGCCAGCAGCACAGGACTAGGATCAGAGACCCAGTACTTC. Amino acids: CASSTGLGSETQYF.

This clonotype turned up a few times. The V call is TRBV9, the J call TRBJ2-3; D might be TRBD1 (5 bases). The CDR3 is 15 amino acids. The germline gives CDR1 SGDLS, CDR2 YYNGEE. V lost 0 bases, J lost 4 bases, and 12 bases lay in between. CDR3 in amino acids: CASSVGVRAADTQYF. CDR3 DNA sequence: TGTGCCAGCAGCGTAGGTGTCAGGGCGGCAGATACGCAGTATTTT.

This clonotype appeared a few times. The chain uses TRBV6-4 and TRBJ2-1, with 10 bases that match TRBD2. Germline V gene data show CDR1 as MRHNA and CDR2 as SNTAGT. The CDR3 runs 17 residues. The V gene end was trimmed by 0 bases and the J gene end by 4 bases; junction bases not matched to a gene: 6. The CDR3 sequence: CASSDSLAGGSYNEQFF. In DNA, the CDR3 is TGTGCCAGCAGTGACTCATTAGCGGGGGGATCATACAATGAGCAGTTCTTC.

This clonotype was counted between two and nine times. CDR3 bases: TGTGCCAGCAGCTTACCGGCGGGGGATACCGGGGAGCTGTTTTTT. Translated: CASSLPAGDTGELFF. This rearrangement joins TRBV7-9 to TRBJ2-2, with 7 positions matching TRBD2. This CDR3 has 15 amino acids. The junction had 5 bases not matched to a gene; V was cut back by 2 bases and J by 5 bases. Per the germline V gene, CDR1 is SEHNR and CDR2 is FQNEAQ (reference sequence).

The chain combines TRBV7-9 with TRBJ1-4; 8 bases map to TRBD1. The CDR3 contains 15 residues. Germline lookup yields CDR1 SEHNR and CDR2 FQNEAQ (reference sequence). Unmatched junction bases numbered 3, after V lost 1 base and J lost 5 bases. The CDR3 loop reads CASSLGDRQNEKLFF. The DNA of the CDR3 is TGTGCCAGCAGCTTAGGGGACAGGCAAAATGAAAAACTGTTTTTT.

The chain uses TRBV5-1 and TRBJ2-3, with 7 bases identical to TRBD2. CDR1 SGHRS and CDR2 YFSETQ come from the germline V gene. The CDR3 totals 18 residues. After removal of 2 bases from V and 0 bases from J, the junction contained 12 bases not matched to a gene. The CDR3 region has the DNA TGCGCCAGCAGCTTCGGGAGACTAGCAGAACTTAGCACAGATACGCAGTATTTT. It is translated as CASSFGRLAELSTDTQYF.

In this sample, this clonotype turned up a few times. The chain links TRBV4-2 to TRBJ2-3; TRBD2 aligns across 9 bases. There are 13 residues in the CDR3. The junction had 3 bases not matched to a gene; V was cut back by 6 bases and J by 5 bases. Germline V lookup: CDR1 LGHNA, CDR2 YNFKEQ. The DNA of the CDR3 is TGTGCCAGCAGTGAAGCGGGAGGAGATACGCAGTATTTT. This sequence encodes CASSEAGGDTQYF.

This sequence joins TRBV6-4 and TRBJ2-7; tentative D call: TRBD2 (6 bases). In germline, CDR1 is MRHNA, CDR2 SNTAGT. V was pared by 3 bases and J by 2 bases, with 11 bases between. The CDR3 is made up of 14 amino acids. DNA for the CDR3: TGTGCCAGCAGTGAGGCCAGGACTACCTACGAGCAGTACTTC. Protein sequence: CASSEARTTYEQYF.

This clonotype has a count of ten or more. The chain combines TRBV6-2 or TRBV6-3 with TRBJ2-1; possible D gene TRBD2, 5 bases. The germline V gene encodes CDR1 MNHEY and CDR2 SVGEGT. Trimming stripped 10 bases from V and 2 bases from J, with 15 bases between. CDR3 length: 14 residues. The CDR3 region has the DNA TGTGCCATAAATCCGGGAACCCCCTACAATGAGCAGTTCTTC. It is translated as CAINPGTPYNEQFF.

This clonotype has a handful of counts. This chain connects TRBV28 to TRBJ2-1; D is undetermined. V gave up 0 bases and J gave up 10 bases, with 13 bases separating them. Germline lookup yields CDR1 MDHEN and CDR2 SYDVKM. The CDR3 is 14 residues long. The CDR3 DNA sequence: TGTGCCAGCAGTTTATGGGGCGGCAACATAGAGCAGTTCTTC. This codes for CASSLWGGNIEQFF.

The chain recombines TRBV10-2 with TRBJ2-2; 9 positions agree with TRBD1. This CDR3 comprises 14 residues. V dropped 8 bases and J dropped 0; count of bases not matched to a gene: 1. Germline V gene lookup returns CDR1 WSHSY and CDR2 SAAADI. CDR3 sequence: CASRQGANTGELFF. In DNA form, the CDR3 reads TGCGCCAGCCGACAGGGGGCGAACACCGGGGAGCTGTTTTTT.

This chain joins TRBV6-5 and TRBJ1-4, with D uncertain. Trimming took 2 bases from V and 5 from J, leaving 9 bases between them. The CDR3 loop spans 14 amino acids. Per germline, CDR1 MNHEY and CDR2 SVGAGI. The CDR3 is CASSYRQENEKLFF. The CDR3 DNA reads TGTGCCAGCAGTTACAGGCAGGAGAATGAAAAACTGTTTTTT.

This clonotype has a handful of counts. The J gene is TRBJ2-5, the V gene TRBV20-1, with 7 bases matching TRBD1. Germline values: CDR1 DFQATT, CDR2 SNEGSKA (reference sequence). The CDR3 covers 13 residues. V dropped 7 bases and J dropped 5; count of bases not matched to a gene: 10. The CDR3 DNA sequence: TGCAGTGTAGGGGGCGTAGGGTCGGAGACCCAGTACTTC. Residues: CSVGGVGSETQYF.

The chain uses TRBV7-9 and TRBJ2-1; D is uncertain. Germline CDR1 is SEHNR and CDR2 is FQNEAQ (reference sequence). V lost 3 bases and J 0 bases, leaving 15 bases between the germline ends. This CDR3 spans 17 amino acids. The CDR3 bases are TGTGCCAGCAGCTTTTTTAGAGCGCTCAGCTCCTACAATGAGCAGTTCTTC. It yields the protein CASSFFRALSSYNEQFF.

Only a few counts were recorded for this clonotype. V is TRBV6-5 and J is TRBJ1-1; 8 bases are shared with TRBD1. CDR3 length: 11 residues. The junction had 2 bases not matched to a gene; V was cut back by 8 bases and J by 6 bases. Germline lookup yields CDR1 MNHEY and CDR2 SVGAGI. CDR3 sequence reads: CASGQGAEAFF. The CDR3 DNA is TGTGCCAGCGGACAGGGTGCTGAAGCTTTCTTT.

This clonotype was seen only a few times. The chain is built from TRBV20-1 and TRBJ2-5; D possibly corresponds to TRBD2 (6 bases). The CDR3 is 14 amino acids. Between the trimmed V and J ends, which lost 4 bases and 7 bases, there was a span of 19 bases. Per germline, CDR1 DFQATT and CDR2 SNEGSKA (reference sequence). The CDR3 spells CSAIRQLVGGTQYF. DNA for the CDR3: TGCAGTGCTATTCGACAACTCGTGGGAGGGACCCAGTACTTC.

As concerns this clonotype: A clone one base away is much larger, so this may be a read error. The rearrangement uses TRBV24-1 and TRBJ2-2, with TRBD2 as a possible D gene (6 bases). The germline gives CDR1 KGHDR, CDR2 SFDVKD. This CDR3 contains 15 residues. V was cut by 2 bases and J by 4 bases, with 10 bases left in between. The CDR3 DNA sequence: TGTGCCACCAGTGATTCGGGGGAACCCACCGGGGAGCTGTTTTTT. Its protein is CATSDSGEPTGELFF.

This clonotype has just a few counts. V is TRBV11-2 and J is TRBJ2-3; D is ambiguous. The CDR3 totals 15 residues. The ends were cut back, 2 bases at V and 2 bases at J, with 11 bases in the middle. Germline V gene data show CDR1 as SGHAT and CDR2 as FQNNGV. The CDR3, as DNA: TGTGCCAGCAGCTTACTACGGATACTCACAGATACGCAGTATTTT. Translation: CASSLLRILTDTQYF.

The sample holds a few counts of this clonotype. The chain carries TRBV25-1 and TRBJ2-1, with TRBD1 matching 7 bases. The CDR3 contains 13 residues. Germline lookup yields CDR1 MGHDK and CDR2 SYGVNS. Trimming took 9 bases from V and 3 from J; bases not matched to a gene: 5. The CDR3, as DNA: TGTGCCAGTACGGGACAGTACTACAATGAGCAGTTCTTC. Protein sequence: CASTGQYYNEQFF.

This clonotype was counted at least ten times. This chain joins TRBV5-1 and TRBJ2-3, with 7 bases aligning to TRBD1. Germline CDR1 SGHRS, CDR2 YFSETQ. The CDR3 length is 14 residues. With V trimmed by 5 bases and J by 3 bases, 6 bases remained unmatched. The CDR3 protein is CASRTGKGTDTQYF. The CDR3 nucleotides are TGCGCCAGCAGGACAGGGAAGGGGACAGATACGCAGTATTTT. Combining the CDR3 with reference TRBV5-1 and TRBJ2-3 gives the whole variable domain KAGVTQTPRYLIKTRGQQVTLSCSPISGHRSVSWYQQTPGQGLQFLFEYFSETQRNKGNFPGRFSGRQFSNSRSEMNVSTLELGDSALYLCASRTGKGTDTQYFGPGTRLTVL.

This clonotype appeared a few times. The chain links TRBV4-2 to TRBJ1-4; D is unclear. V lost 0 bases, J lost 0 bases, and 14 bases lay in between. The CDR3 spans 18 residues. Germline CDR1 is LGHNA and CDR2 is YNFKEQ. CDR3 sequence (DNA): TGTGCCAGCAGCCAAGAAGTGGCGGACCTTGCAACTAATGAAAAACTGTTTTTT. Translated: CASSQEVADLATNEKLFF.

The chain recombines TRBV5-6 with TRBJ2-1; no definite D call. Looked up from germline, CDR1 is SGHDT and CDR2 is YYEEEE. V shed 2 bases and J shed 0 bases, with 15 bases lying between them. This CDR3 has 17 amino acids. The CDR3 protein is CASSFWFGSGSYNEQFF. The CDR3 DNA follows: TGTGCCAGCAGCTTCTGGTTCGGCTCTGGCTCCTACAATGAGCAGTTCTTC.

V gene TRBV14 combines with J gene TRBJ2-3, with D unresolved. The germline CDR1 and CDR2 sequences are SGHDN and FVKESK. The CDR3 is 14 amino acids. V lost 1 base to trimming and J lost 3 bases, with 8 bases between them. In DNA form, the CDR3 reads TGTGCCAGCAGCCAAGCCGGAGCGACAGATACGCAGTATTTT. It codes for CASSQAGATDTQYF.